This entry is about one TCR beta chain. This clonotype has a count of ten or more. Its specific antigen is unknown. Base qualities are not at hand, and no much larger clone is one base apart. Stable Graves' hyperthyroidism was defined as the absence of progression to ophthalmopathy over 18 months of follow-up. Hyperthyroidism patients were newly diagnosed, with disease duration under 2 months, and aged 18 to 65 years. Any patient with an uncontrolled infection, another autoimmune disease, pregnancy or lactation was excluded. Diagnoses relied on clinical symptoms, serum thyroxine and TRAb, thyroid ultrasound and orbital computed tomography. PBMCs were separated from roughly 10 ml of fresh peripheral blood using Ficoll-Paque density gradient centrifugation. Total RNA was extracted with Trizol reagent, and quality was checked on an Agilent 2100 Bioanalyzer. The data stem from a study of T cells in Graves' hyperthyroidism and ophthalmopathy (dated by TCRdb to about 2019). For the wider study: Peripheral blood was collected at initial diagnosis, before any treatment. After blood sampling, hyperthyroidism patients were treated with methimazole at a starting dose of 30 mg daily, and ophthalmopathy patients were treated with high-dose intravenous methylprednisolone. To identify TCR V-J signatures that set the groups apart, the researchers used a discovery cohort of 95 to 100 patients, made up of approximately 43 with Graves' ophthalmopathy and about 60 with stable Graves' hyperthyroidism. Prospective prediction of ophthalmopathy was tested in an independent validation cohort of fewer than 20 hyperthyroidism patients and 17 patients who later progressed to ophthalmopathy. The 75 to 100 discovery patients were randomly split 7:3 into training and test sets. Thyroid tissue and blood T-cell repertoires from six or seven Graves' hyperthyroidism patients were also compared in the study. The paper describes TCR Vbeta CDR3 sequencing of 135 peripheral blood samples, made up of roughly 40 ophthalmopathy patients, roughly 75 hyperthyroidism patients and 17 progressor patients.

TCR beta CDR3 regions were amplified from RNA transcripts. A first-round RT-PCR of the TCR CDR3 used the HTBI primer set with the Qiagen OneStep RT-PCR kit. Libraries were constructed in a second round of multiplex PCR, after which size selection and purification were carried out. Paired-end sequencing of the libraries was performed with 100 bp reads on an Illumina HiSeq2000. Under the source paper's analysis protocol: SOAPnuke was used to process the raw data, removing reads that contained adapters or uncalled bases, had a mean Phred below 15, or lacked an exact match to the constant primer or identifier. High-quality paired reads were merged with COPE v1.2.5, and unique nucleotide sequences were defined as clonotypes. Clonotypes were aligned to IMGT TRBV, TRBD and TRBJ reference segments using MiTCR v1.1. Analysis was restricted to V-J combinations with a frequency above 0.0001, which covered roughly 99% of repertoires. A TCS score was defined as the ratio between F50 (clonal expansion) and ExV (chaos), using BLOSUM62-based TCRdist between CDR3 peptides within each V-J. Welch's t-statistics and random forest reduced approximately 520 V-J features to 10 to 15, which were used in a naive Bayes classifier (R e1071). In-frame beta chains were kept once TCRdb had trimmed the public reads at Q25 with fastp and called clones with MiXCR. When rows share a CDR3 protein, they turn into one entry using the most common DNA and genes. V and J calls and clone size were set by TCRdb, not the authors. The sample profile shows approximately 420,000 distinct CDR3 sequences; approximately 15% of them were found once. The top ten hold less than 6.5% of the sample.

Points the paper makes about the study in general: In validation, the model predicted progression to ophthalmopathy a median of about 6 months before onset, with over 55% sensitivity and almost 75% specificity. Most expanded thyroid clonotypes (frequency above 0.001) were also detected in blood, suggesting blood repertoires may reflect thyroid immune responses. Sample size was not statistically predetermined, and blinding of investigators to group allocation was not performed. A 13 V-J signature model separated ophthalmopathy from stable hyperthyroidism, with roughly 88% sensitivity and approximately 81% specificity in cross-validation and 80%/75% in testing.

Trimming accounts for 2 bases at V and 5 bases at J, while the number of junction bases matched to no gene is 2. Reading the germline V gene gives CDR1 SGDLS and CDR2 YYNGEE. The CDR3, cysteine through phenylalanine, is 15 amino acids long. Here the CDR3 DNA is all that survives: 45 bases in frame from base 1. Sequenced material: blood. The sequence is built from TRBV9 and TRBJ2-1; TRBD2 fits 12 bases in the junction. The receptor was derived from a woman between 18 and 29 years old with Graves' hyperthyroidism. The nucleotides are TGTGCCAGCAGCGTGGGACTAGCGGGCCACAATGAGCAGTTCTTC. It translates to CASSVGLAGHNEQFF.